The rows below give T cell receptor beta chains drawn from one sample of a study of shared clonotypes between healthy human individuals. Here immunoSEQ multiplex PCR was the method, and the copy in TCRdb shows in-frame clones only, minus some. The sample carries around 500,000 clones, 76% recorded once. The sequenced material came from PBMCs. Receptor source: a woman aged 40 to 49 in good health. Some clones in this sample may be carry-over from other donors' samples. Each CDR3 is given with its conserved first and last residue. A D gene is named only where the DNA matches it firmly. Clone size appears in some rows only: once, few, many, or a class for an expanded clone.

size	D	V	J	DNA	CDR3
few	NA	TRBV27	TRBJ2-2	TGTGCCAGCAGTTCACAGGGGAACACCGGGGAGCTGTTTTTT	CASSSQGNTGELFF
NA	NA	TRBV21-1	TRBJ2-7	TGTGCCAGCAGCAAAGAGATCAACTCGGACTACGAGCAGTACTTC	CASSKEINSDYEQYF
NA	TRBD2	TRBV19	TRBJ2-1	TGTGCCAGTAGTATACGGGCGGGAGCATACAATGAGCAGTTCTTC	CASSIRAGAYNEQFF
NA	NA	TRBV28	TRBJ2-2	TGTGCCAGCAGCGCAGTAGGCCCCGGGGAGCTGTTTTTT	CASSAVGPGELFF
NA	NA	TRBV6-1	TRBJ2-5	TGTGCCAGCACGGGTCTTCGGGGACAAGAGACCCAGTACTTC	CASTGLRGQETQYF
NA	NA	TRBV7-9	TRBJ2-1	TGTGCCAGCAGCACCCTCTATGAGCAGTTCTTC	CASSTLYEQFF
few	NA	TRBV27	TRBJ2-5	TGTGCCAGCAGTGACAGGTCTGGGGAGACCCAGTACTTC	CASSDRSGETQYF
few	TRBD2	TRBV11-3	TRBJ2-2	TGTGCCAGCAGCGAGAACTCAGCGGGAGTGTACACCGGGGAGCTGTTTTTT	CASSENSAGVYTGELFF
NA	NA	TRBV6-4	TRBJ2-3	TGTGCCAGCAGTGACGGTTCTGCAGATACGCAGTATTTT	CASSDGSADTQYF
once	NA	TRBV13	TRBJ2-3	TGTGCCAGCAGCTTAGTTGGGAGGACAGATACGCAGTATTTT	CASSLVGRTDTQYF
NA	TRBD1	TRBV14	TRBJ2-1	TGTGCCAGCCGACCGGGACAGGGGACCCATGAGCAGTTCTTC	CASRPGQGTHEQFF
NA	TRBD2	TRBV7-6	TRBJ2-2	TGTGCCAGCAGGGGACTAGCGAACACCGGGGAGCTGTTTTTT	CASRGLANTGELFF
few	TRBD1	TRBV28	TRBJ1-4	TGTGCCAGCAGAATGACAGGGGTTGGTGAAAAACTGTTTTTT	CASRMTGVGEKLFF
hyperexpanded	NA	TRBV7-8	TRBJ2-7	TGTGCCAGCAGTTTCCTCCGCTACTCACCCTACGAGCAGTACTTC	CASSFLRYSPYEQYF
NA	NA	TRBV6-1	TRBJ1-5	TGTGCCAGCAGTGAACTGTGGGATAGCAATCAGCCCCAGCATTTT	CASSELWDSNQPQHF
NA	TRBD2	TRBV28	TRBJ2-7	TGTGCCAGCACCATGGGGGGGTACGAGCAGTACTTC	CASTMGGYEQYF
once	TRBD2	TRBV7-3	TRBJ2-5	TGTGCCAGCAGCTTAGGGGGCACGTCGTACGGGACTAGCGGGTTCCAAGAGACCCAGTACTTC	CASSLGGTSYGTSGFQETQYF
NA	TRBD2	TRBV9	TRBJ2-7	TGTGCCAGCAGCGTTGGTAGCGGGACAAGCTCCTACGAGCAGTACTTC	CASSVGSGTSSYEQYF
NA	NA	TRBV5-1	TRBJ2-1	TGCGCCAGCAGCTTGGAAGGTGAGCAGTTCTTC	CASSLEGEQFF
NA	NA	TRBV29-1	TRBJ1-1	TGCAGCGTTGAAGGAAAACGGGAGACTGAAGCTTTCTTT	CSVEGKRETEAFF
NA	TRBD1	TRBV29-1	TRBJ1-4	TGCAGCGCCAGACAGGGGTCTGAAAAACTGTTTTTT	CSARQGSEKLFF
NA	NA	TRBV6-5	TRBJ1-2	TGTGCCATCAAGAGTGCAGGAGGGGGAAACTATGGCTACACCTTC	CAIKSAGGGNYGYTF
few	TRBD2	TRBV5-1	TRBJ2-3	TGCGCCAGCAGCTTGACTAGCGGGAGCACAGATACGCAGTATTTT	CASSLTSGSTDTQYF
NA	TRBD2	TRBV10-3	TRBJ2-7	TGTGCCATCGGACTAGCGGCCTACGAGCAGTACTTC	CAIGLAAYEQYF
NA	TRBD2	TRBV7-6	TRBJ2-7	TGTGCCAGCGGAAGTGGGGGGGGAATCTTCCTCTCCGAGCAGTACTTC	CASGSGGGIFLSEQYF
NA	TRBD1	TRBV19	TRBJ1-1	TGTGCCAGTAGCTGGGACAGGAACACTGAAGCTTTCTTT	CASSWDRNTEAFF
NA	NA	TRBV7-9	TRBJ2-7	TGTGCCAGCAGCCCCCCCGGACAGCTCCCTATGGAGCAGTACTTC	CASSPPGQLPMEQYF
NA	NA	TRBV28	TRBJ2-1	TGTGCCAGCAGTCCTACGGGAGAACGGGATGAGCAGTTCTTC	CASSPTGERDEQFF
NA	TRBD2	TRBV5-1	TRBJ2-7	TGCGCCAGCAGCTCAAACCCTAGCGGGGGATCCTACGAGCAGTACTTC	CASSSNPSGGSYEQYF
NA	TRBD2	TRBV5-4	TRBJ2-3	TGTGCCAGCAGCTTGGCCGGGACTAGTATCGTGGCTACGCAGTATTTT	CASSLAGTSIVATQYF
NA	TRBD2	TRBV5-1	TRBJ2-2	TGCGCCAGCAGCTTGAGACTAGCGGGTAACACCGGGGAGCTGTTTTTT	CASSLRLAGNTGELFF
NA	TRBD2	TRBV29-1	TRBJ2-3	TGCAGCGTTGCGGCTAGCGGGAAGCCGCAGTATTTT	CSVAASGKPQYF
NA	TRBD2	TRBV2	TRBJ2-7	TGTGCCAGCTCTATAGCGGGAGGGCAATACGAGCAGTACTTC	CASSIAGGQYEQYF
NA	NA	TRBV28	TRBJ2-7	TGTGCCAGCAGAGGCCACGGGGCCTACGAGCAGTACTTC	CASRGHGAYEQYF
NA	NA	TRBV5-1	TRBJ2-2	TGCGCCAGCAGCTTGGGCGGGACACCAAACACCGGGGAGCTGTTTTTT	CASSLGGTPNTGELFF
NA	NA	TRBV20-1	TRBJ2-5	TGCAGTGCTACCAACCAAGAGACCCAGTACTTC	CSATNQETQYF
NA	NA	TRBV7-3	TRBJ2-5	TGTGCCAGCAGCTTAACGGGCGGGGGCGCGTACCAAGAGACCCAGTACTTC	CASSLTGGGAYQETQYF
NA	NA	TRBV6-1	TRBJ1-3	TGTGCCAGCAGTGTGAGGGCGGGAAACACCATATATTTT	CASSVRAGNTIYF
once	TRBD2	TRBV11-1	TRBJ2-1	TGTGCCAGCAGCTTAAATCTAGCGGGAGTGGCCTACAATGAGCAGTTCTTC	CASSLNLAGVAYNEQFF
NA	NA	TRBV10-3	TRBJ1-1	TGTGCCATCAGGACCAACTGGGGGGGACCCACTGAAGCTTTCTTT	CAIRTNWGGPTEAFF
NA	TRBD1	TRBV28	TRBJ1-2	TGTGCCAGCCAGACAGGGGCGCGGTATGGCTACACCTTC	CASQTGARYGYTF
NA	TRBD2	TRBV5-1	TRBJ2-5	TGCGCCAGCAGCACCGTGGGGGGAGGGCCCGAGACCCAGTACTTC	CASSTVGGGPETQYF
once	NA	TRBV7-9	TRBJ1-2	TGTGCCAGCACCCCGGGGGAGCTAAACTATGGCTACACCTTC	CASTPGELNYGYTF
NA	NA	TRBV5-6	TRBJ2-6	TGTGCCAGCAGCTTGGACCCCTCTCAGGACTCTGGGGCCAACGTCCTGACTTTC	CASSLDPSQDSGANVLTF
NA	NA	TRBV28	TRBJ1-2	TGTGCCTGCCAGGGAGCTAACTATGGCTACACCTTC	CACQGANYGYTF
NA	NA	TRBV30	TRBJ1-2	TGTGCCTGGAGTAAGGGGACGCTTAACTATGGCTACACCTTC	CAWSKGTLNYGYTF
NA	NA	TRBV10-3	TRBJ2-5	TGTGCCATCAGTGTGGGGGGGCGGGAGCCGAAAGAGACCCAGTACTTC	CAISVGGREPKETQYF
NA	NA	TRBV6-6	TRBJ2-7	TGTGCCAGCAGCCTCCCCAGCGGCTACGAGCAGTACTTC	CASSLPSGYEQYF
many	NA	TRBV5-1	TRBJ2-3	TGCGCCAGCAGCTTGGCAGGCCGGACTATCACAGATACGCAGTATTTT	CASSLAGRTITDTQYF
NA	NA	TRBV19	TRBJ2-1	TGTGCCAGTACTTCGACCCCATTTACCTACAATGAGCAGTTCTTC	CASTSTPFTYNEQFF
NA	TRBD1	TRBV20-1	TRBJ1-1	TGCAGTGCTAGTGGACAGGGGGCAGCTTTCTTT	CSASGQGAAFF
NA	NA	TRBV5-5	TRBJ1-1	TGTGCCAGTCAGACGGGGAACACTGAAGCTTTCTTT	CASQTGNTEAFF
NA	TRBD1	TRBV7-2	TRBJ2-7	TGTGCCAGCAGCTTACCTCGTCGAGACAGGGTCCACGAGCAGTACTTC	CASSLPRRDRVHEQYF
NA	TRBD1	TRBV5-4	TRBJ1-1	TGTGCCAGCAGCCCGGGACAGGGATTTACCTTGAACACTGAAGCTTTCTTT	CASSPGQGFTLNTEAFF
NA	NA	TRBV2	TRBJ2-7	TGTGCCAGCAAACAAGGCAGGGGCGAGCAGTACTTC	CASKQGRGEQYF
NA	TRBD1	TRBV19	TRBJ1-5	TGTGCCAGTAGTATTGCCCGGGACAGAAATCAGCCCCAGCATTTT	CASSIARDRNQPQHF
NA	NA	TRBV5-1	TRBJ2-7	TGCGCCAGCAGCTTGAGAGGCGCGGAGCAGTACTTC	CASSLRGAEQYF